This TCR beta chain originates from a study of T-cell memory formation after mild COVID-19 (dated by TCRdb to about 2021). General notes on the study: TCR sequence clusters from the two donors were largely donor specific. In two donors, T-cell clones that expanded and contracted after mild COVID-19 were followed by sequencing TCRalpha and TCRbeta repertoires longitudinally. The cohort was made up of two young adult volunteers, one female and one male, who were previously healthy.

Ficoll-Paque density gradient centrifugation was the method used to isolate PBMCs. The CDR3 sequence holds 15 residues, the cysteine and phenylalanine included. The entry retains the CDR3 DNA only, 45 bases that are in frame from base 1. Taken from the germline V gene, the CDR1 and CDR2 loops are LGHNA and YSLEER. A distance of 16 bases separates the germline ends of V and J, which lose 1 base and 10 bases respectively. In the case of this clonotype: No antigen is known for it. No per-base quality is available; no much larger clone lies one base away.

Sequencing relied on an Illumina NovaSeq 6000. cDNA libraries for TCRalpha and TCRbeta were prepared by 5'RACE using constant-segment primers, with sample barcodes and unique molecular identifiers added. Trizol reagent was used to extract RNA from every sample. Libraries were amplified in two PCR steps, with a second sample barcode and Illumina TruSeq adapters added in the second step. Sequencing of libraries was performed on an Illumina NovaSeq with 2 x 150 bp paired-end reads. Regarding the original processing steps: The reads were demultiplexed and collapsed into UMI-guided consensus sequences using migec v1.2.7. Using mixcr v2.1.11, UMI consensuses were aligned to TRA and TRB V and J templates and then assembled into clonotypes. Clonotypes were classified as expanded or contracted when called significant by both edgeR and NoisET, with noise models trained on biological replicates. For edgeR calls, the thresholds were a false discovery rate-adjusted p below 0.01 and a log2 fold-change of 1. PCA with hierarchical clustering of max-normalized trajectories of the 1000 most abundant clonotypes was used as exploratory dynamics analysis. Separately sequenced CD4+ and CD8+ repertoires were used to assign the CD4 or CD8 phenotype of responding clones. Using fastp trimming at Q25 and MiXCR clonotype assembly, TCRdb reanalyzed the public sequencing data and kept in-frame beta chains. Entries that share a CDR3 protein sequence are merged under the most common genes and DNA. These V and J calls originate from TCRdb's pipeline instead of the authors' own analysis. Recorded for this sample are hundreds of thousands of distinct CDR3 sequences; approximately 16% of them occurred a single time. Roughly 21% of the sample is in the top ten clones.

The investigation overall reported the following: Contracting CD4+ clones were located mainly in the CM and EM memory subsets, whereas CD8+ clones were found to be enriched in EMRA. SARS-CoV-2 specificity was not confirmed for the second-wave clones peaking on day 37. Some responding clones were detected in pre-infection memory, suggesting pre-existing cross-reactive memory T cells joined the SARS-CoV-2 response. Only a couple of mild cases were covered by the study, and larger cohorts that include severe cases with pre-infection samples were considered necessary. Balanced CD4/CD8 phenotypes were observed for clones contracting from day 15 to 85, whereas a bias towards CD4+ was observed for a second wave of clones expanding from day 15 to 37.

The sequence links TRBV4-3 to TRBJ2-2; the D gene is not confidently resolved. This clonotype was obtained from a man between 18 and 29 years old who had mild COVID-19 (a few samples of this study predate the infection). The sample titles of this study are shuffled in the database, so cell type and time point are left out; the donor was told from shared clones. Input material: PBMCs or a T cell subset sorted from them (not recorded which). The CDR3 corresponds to CASSQGWAGEQELFF. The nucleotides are TGCGCCAGCAGCCAAGGTTGGGCTGGGGAACAGGAGCTGTTTTTT.